This record concerns one T cell receptor (beta chain) sequence. This clonotype occurred many times. The antigen it recognizes is unknown. No base qualities exist here, and no much larger clone lies one base off it. The donors were 40 or so Caucasian individuals from Russia, aged 6 to 90 years, who were systemically healthy. Each donor gave about 11 milliliters of peripheral blood, drawn into EDTA-treated Vacutainer tubes. Ficoll-Paque density-gradient centrifugation was used to isolate PBMCs, with at least 7 million per sample. Trizol reagent was used to extract total RNA from PBMCs, with at least 5.5 micrograms per sample. For every donor, an aliquot of PBMCs went through flow cytometry to measure the percentages of naive CD45RAhigh/CD27high T cells. The library was built by means of 5' RACE. Sequencing used an Illumina HiSeq 2500. A second PCR of about 6 to 11 cycles was performed with a sample-barcoded 5' primer and a J-beta primer mix. Each TCR beta cDNA molecule received a unique molecular identifier from a template-switch 5' adaptor carrying 12 random nucleotides. Each sample yielded at least 2.5 million CDR3-containing paired-end reads. The Mint cDNA synthesis kit, primed by a TRBC-specific oligonucleotide, was used to synthesize first-strand cDNA from all RNA. Following uracil-DNA glycosylase treatment, all cDNA underwent a first 18-cycle PCR with the universal primers M1SS and BC2_uni_R. From the authors' description of their analysis: For normalization, 1 million high-quality reads were randomly selected from each sample, with every read carrying a distinct molecular identifier. Reads sharing molecular identifiers were discarded rather than binned into consensus sequences. MiTCR, run with a Q25 quality threshold and the strictest error-elimination algorithm, handled CDR3 identification, clonotype clustering and error correction. Lower-bound total TCR beta diversity was estimated with a nonparametric unseen species model using Euler transformation. The public sequencing data were trimmed at Q25 with fastp and processed into clonotypes with MiXCR by TCRdb, which kept only in-frame beta chains. Each CDR3 protein gets just one entry, which takes the most common genes and DNA from the rows behind it. The V and J calls here are based on TCRdb, not the publication. Here the sample has 920,000 or so distinct CDR3 sequences; roughly 45% occur a single time. The biggest ten clones account for under 20% of the sample.

The data stem from a study of blood T cells in healthy people across ages (dated by TCRdb to 2014 to 2015). At the level of the whole study: In model experiments, template switching captured roughly one uniquely barcoded TCR beta cDNA molecule for every two T cells. To avoid experimental bias, donors of different ages were spread randomly across the sequencing lanes. Age-related changes in TCR beta repertoire diversity were measured in the study by deep sequencing normalized with unique cDNA molecular identifiers. Two additional independent replicas of 1 million unique cDNA reads from the same blood draw were analyzed for two donors (one aged 18 to 29 and one aged 80 or older). Four age groups were formed from the donors: young (average 16 years), middle-aged (more than 35), aged (over 55) and long-lived (more than 75). Broad study findings and their caveats: Donor CMV infection status was unknown, potentially confounding age-related changes in expanded clonotypes. Observed TCR beta diversity per million T cells fell roughly linearly with age, and a significant reduction was already apparent by age about 38. Estimates of total diversity based on one million sequenced T cells were considered lower bounds and underestimates. Observed TCR beta diversity correlated strongly with the percentage of naive T cells measured by flow cytometry. Bulk unsorted PBMC profiling prevented conclusive comparison of naive and antigen-experienced compartments. Compared with the aged group, more naive CD4+ T cells, fewer expanded clones and increased TCR diversity were shown by the long-lived group, suggesting age selection.

Trimming accounts for 1 base at V and 9 bases at J, while the number of junction bases matched to no gene is 2. Inclusive of the bounding cysteine and phenylalanine, the CDR3 is 13 residues long. The read is trimmed to its CDR3 DNA, 39 bases read in frame from base 1. The germline V gene provides CDR1 LGHNA and CDR2 YNFKEQ. The rearranged chain carries TRBV4-2 and TRBJ2-1, with 8 bases in between that match TRBD2. The clonotype was recovered from a woman in her sixties or seventies in good health. Sequenced material: blood. The CDR3 region reads CASSQAGGPEQFF. The bases read TGTGCCAGCAGCCAAGCGGGAGGGCCTGAGCAGTTCTTC.